The clone carrying this T cell receptor (beta chain) has just one count. Clones were read by immunoSEQ multiplex PCR, and TCRdb kept only the in-frame ones, dropping some. The repertoire has roughly 300,000 clones, about 90% of them found once; the top ten carry approximately 0.93%. These data come from a study of blood T cell repertoires in COVID-19. With V trimmed by 0 bases and J by 1 base, 7 bases remained unmatched. Germline V CDR1 and CDR2: SGHRS, YFSETQ. The CDR3 extends over 17 amino acids. The chain recombines TRBV5-1 with TRBJ2-5; 9 nucleotides match TRBD2. Sequences were obtained from PBMCs or T cells enriched from blood (not recorded which). The receptor comes from a woman in her thirties who had recovered from COVID-19. The CDR3 loop reads CASSLAAASGVQETQYF. The CDR3 region has the DNA TGCGCCAGCAGCTTGGCCGCGGCTAGCGGGGTCCAAGAGACCCAGTACTTC.